The T cell receptor beta chain described here comes from a study of blood T cell repertoires in COVID-19. At the level of the study: In each case, the material was cDNA or gDNA derived from T cells, B-cell-depleted T cells, or PBMCs.

Some clones are missing from TCRdb's copy, which holds only in-frame ones; the method was immunoSEQ multiplex PCR. This sample has fewer than 180,000 clones; about 86% occur once, and the top ten carry less than 3.5%. In this sample, this clone turned up once. This CDR3 comprises 16 residues. V was clipped by 0 bases and J by 6 bases, with 15 bases between them. The germline V gene has CDR1 LNHNV and CDR2 YYDKDF (reference sequence). Sequencing was done on a sample of peripheral blood. This receptor was identified in a man between 70 and 80 years old with acute or convalescent COVID-19. The rearrangement uses TRBV15 and TRBJ2-1; weak D call: TRBD1 (7 bases). In DNA, the CDR3 is TGTGCCACCAGCAGAGATCGGGCAGGGGGGTTCAATGAGCAGTTCTTC. Amino acids: CATSRDRAGGFNEQFF.